Below, 14 T cell receptor beta chains from the same sample are listed, as sequenced in a study of cytomegalovirus exposure and HLA in healthy donors. The method was immunoSEQ multiplex PCR; TCRdb's version includes in-frame clones alone and lacks a portion of them. The table has some 140,000 clones, roughly 84% seen once; the top ten hold over 2%. Sequencing was performed on PBMCs. The receptor set was obtained from a human donor in good health.

The chain recombines TRBV27 with TRBJ2-7; 9 bases fit TRBD1. CDR1 is MNHEY and CDR2 is SMNVEV in the germline V gene (reference sequence). V gave up 8 bases and J gave up 6 bases; unmatched junction bases: 5. The CDR3 runs 12 residues. CDR3 in DNA: TGTGCCAGCCGGACAGGGGCTGCCGAGCAGTACTTC. Translation: CASRTGAAEQYF.

This chain links TRBV7-9 with TRBJ2-5, with a weak D call TRBD2 (6 bases). V was shortened by 5 bases and J by 2 bases, with 12 bases between the two germline ends. CDR3 length: 14 residues. The germline gives CDR1 SEHNR, CDR2 FQNEAQ (reference sequence). CDR3 loop: CASSRLGGQETQYF. CDR3 nucleotides: TGTGCCAGCAGCCGACTCGGAGGGCAAGAGACCCAGTACTTC.

The chain couples TRBV29-1 to TRBJ2-5; possible D gene TRBD1, 6 bases. The germline V and J ends were trimmed by 3 bases and 4 bases, with 12 bases remaining between them. The CDR3 sequence is 13 residues long. In germline, CDR1 is SQVTM, CDR2 ANQGSEA. The CDR3 spells CSVEEKGVETQYF. The CDR3 region has the DNA TGCAGCGTTGAGGAAAAGGGGGTAGAGACCCAGTACTTC.

The rearrangement joins TRBV6-5 to TRBJ1-2, with 11 bases lining up with TRBD1. CDR3 size: 13 residues. Germline assignment: CDR1 MNHEY and CDR2 SVGAGI. The junction had 3 bases not matched to a gene; V was cut back by 6 bases and J by 6 bases. CDR3 sequence reads: CASRGGQGDGYTF. The CDR3 nucleotides read TGTGCCAGCAGGGGGGGACAGGGGGATGGCTACACCTTC.

The chain couples TRBV2 to TRBJ2-5; no firm D call. V gave up 7 bases and J gave up 5 bases, with 8 bases separating them. This CDR3 contains 11 residues. Germline V gene lookup returns CDR1 SNHLY and CDR2 FYNNEI. The CDR3 sequence is CASNARETQYF. The CDR3 nucleotides are TGTGCCAGCAATGCGAGGGAGACCCAGTACTTC.

The chain couples TRBV2 to TRBJ1-3; D possibly corresponds to TRBD1 (6 bases). This CDR3 has 15 amino acids. Trimming stripped 1 base from V and 6 bases from J, with 13 bases between. CDR1 is SNHLY, CDR2 FYNNEI, per germline. The CDR3 DNA reads TGTGCCAGCAGTGAAGGCAGGGGCGGAATAAACACCATATATTTT. Translation gives CASSEGRGGINTIYF.

J is TRBJ1-2 and V is TRBV5-4; 7 bases agree with TRBD1. CDR1 and CDR2 from the germline V gene are SGHNT and YYREEE (reference sequence). V lost 4 bases, J lost 3 bases, and 9 bases stayed unmatched. This CDR3 comprises 15 residues. The CDR3 bases are TGTGCCAGCAGCCGTCGACAGGGCCTAGACTATGGCTACACCTTC. Translated: CASSRRQGLDYGYTF.

The chain employs TRBV6-1 and TRBJ2-7; TRBD2 is a possible D gene (5 bases). The CDR3 has 15 amino acids. Trimming removed 11 bases from V and 4 bases from J, with 24 bases in between. Germline CDR1 and CDR2: MNHNS and SASEGT. CDR3 coding DNA: TGTGCCGGGTCGGCGGCGGGTCTCAAGGGATACGAGCAGTACTTC. Translating gives CAGSAAGLKGYEQYF.

The V call is TRBV11-2, the J call TRBJ1-4, with D tentatively TRBD1 (6 bases). CDR3 length equals 14 residues. The germline V and J ends were trimmed by 4 bases and 5 bases, with 11 bases remaining between them. The germline V gene encodes CDR1 SGHAT and CDR2 FQNNGV. CDR3 region: CASSSRTVNEKLFF. The DNA of the CDR3 is TGTGCCAGCAGCTCAAGGACAGTGAATGAAAAACTGTTTTTT.

The rearrangement links TRBV27 to TRBJ1-6; D possibly corresponds to TRBD1 (6 bases). V was trimmed by 8 bases and J by 9 bases, leaving 23 bases between them. Per the germline V gene, CDR1 is MNHEY and CDR2 is SMNVEV (reference sequence). The CDR3 sequence is 16 residues long. CDR3 DNA: TGTGCCAGCGGAATAATTCGACAGGTCGGAGGTTCACCCCTCCACTTT. Residues: CASGIIRQVGGSPLHF.

V gene TRBV5-1 combines with J gene TRBJ2-2; possible D gene TRBD2, 5 bases. Deletions cut 0 bases from V and 6 bases from J, with 18 bases between. Per germline, CDR1 SGHRS and CDR2 YFSETQ. The CDR3 sequence is 17 residues long. The CDR3 DNA reads TGCGCCAGCAGCTTGGCCAATTCGGGAAACGTGGCCGGGGAGCTGTTTTTT. This gives the protein CASSLANSGNVAGELFF. Using reference TRBV5-1 and TRBJ2-2 for the parts outside the CDR3, the full variable domain is KAGVTQTPRYLIKTRGQQVTLSCSPISGHRSVSWYQQTPGQGLQFLFEYFSETQRNKGNFPGRFSGRQFSNSRSEMNVSTLELGDSALYLCASSLANSGNVAGELFFGEGSRLTVL.

This chain connects TRBV12-5 to TRBJ2-7; D may be TRBD2 (5 bases). Germline V lookup: CDR1 LGHNT, CDR2 FRNRAP. V dropped 1 base and J dropped 0 bases, with 10 bases sitting between them. The CDR3 is made up of 15 amino acids. DNA for the CDR3: TGTGCTAGTGGTTTGGGAAGCGGCCCCTCCTACGAGCAGTACTTC. It yields the protein CASGLGSGPSYEQYF.

V gene TRBV28 combines with J gene TRBJ2-7, with D perhaps matching TRBD1 (5 bases). The germline V and J ends were trimmed by 2 bases and 6 bases, with 17 bases remaining between them. This CDR3 has 15 amino acids. Germline V gives CDR1 MDHEN, CDR2 SYDVKM. In nucleotides, the CDR3 is TGTGCCAGCAGTTTAGTGACAGCTAAGCCTGGCGAGCAGTACTTC. Residues: CASSLVTAKPGEQYF.

V gene TRBV11-3 combines with J gene TRBJ2-1, with D unclear. V gave up 5 bases and J gave up 3 bases, with 8 bases separating them. Germline V gene data show CDR1 as SGHNT and CDR2 as YENEEA. The CDR3 has 13 amino acids. The CDR3 nucleotides read TGTGCCAGCAGCGTAAACAGCTACAATGAGCAGTTCTTC. It codes for CASSVNSYNEQFF.